The sequence of this T cell receptor (beta chain) was determined in a study of cytomegalovirus exposure and HLA in healthy donors. Study background: Of all 400 or so donors who were genotyped, about 80% belonged to the Caucasian-associated ancestry cluster. Study results and limitations: The study flagged about 150 TCR beta chains as cytomegalovirus-associated. A missense DCLRE1C variant was associated with V- and J-gene trimming of TCR beta chains in a later analysis, and an independent cohort replicated the association. Rare TCR sequences predominated, though certain public TCRs were found in many donors.

The CDR3 loop spans 14 amino acids. Germline loops: CDR1 MNHEY, CDR2 SVGAGI. Trimming shortened V by 4 bases and J by 3 bases, and 10 bases separated the two germline ends. Use of 60 Vbeta and 13 Jbeta primers characterized the PCR. Sequencing was performed with immunoSEQ multiplex PCR; in TCRdb, only in-frame clones are kept and a portion is missing. The sample consists of 110,000 or so clones, 65% to 75% of them appearing once. This clone occurred once. Its antigen is undetermined. The receptor's source is a woman between 35 and 50 years old in good health and CMV-seropositive. Sequenced material: PBMCs. The chain combines TRBV6-5 with TRBJ1-3; perhaps TRBD1 as D (6 bases). The CDR3 loop reads CASSSQGNGNTIYF. The CDR3 DNA is TGTGCCAGCAGTTCACAGGGTAATGGAAACACCATATATTTT.